Below, 19 T cell receptor beta chains from the same sample are listed, as sequenced in a study of shared clonotypes between healthy human individuals. Profiled with immunoSEQ multiplex PCR; TCRdb holds only in-frame clones, not every one. Among roughly 700,000 clones listed, around 91% were seen once. The specimen sequenced was memory CD8+ T cells from PBMCs. Subset denoted: CD45RO+ cells pooled with CCR7-negative TemRA cells. These receptors originate from a young man in good health. Some clones in this sample may be carry-over from other donors' samples.

The chain carries TRBV7-9 and TRBJ2-7; the D gene is possibly TRBD2 (5 bases). This CDR3 has 15 residues. The germline V gene encodes CDR1 SEHNR and CDR2 FQNEAQ (reference sequence). Trimming removed 5 bases at V and 5 bases at J, with 19 bases between. Written as DNA, the CDR3 is TGTGCCAGCAGCGCCCGAGGGCCAAGTGTCCACGAGCAGTACTTC. It is translated as CASSARGPSVHEQYF.

The chain links TRBV19 to TRBJ2-7, with 8 bases aligning to TRBD2. V lost 5 bases and J lost 4; bases outside the gene matches: 10. The CDR3 spans 15 residues. From germline, CDR1 is LNHDA and CDR2 SQIVND (reference sequence). The CDR3 loop reads CASSPLGGAMYEQYF. The DNA for the CDR3 is TGTGCCAGTAGTCCCCTCGGGGGGGCGATGTACGAGCAGTACTTC.

The chain couples TRBV4-1 to TRBJ1-5; 7 nucleotides agree with TRBD1. Germline loops: CDR1 MGHRA, CDR2 YSYEKL. V was pared by 6 bases and J by 0 bases, with 8 bases of the junction left unmatched. The length of the CDR3 is 16 residues. CDR3 region: CASRRSDRDSNQPQHF. The CDR3 DNA follows: TGCGCCAGCAGGCGAAGTGACAGGGATAGCAATCAGCCCCAGCATTTT.

The V call is TRBV11-2, the J call TRBJ2-3, with a possible D match to TRBD2 (6 bases). The germline V gene encodes CDR1 SGHAT and CDR2 FQNNGV. This CDR3 spans 16 amino acids. Trimming cost V 5 bases and J 2 bases, with 17 bases left between them. The CDR3 region is CASSTRLVPHTDTQYF. CDR3 coding DNA: TGTGCCAGCAGCACTCGACTAGTCCCCCACACAGATACGCAGTATTTT.

This rearrangement joins TRBV6-5 to TRBJ1-2; no clear D gene. The CDR3 is 13 residues long. Trimming pared 0 bases from V and 8 bases from J, leaving 10 bases between. Looked up from germline, CDR1 is MNHEY and CDR2 is SVGAGI. This CDR3 is CASSYSAGRGYTF. CDR3 DNA: TGTGCCAGCAGTTACTCGGCCGGGAGAGGCTACACCTTC.

The chain employs TRBV5-1 and TRBJ2-3, with TRBD1 matching 9 bases. Trimming removed 4 bases from V and 5 bases from J; junction bases left unmatched: 17. Germline CDR1 is SGHRS and CDR2 is YFSETQ. The CDR3 runs to 18 residues. The CDR3 loop reads CASSPAAATGGLGDTQYF. The CDR3 bases are TGCGCCAGCAGCCCGGCTGCTGCTACAGGGGGCTTGGGAGATACGCAGTATTTT.

The chain employs TRBV6-1 and TRBJ1-1; possible D gene TRBD1, 6 bases. The germline gives CDR1 MNHNS, CDR2 SASEGT. The CDR3 has 12 amino acids. Between the trimmed V and J ends, which lost 7 bases and 4 bases, there was a span of 10 bases. For the CDR3, the DNA is TGTGCCAGCATCAGGGGAACCACTGAAGCTTTCTTT. Amino acids: CASIRGTTEAFF.

The chain has TRBV30 and TRBJ2-2; tentative D call: TRBD2 (6 bases). Germline V gene data show CDR1 as GTSNPN and CDR2 as SVGIG (reference sequence). Trimming took off 0 bases at V and 7 bases at J, with 15 bases between the two ends. The CDR3 loop spans 15 amino acids. In nucleotides, the CDR3 is TGTGCCTGGAGTGTAATGGCGGGAATTATCGGGGAGCTGTTTTTT. Amino acid sequence: CAWSVMAGIIGELFF.

On this clone: Other DNA sequences in this sample translate to the same CDR3. The chain uses TRBV11-2 and TRBJ2-7; 12 nucleotides match TRBD2. Germline V gene lookup returns CDR1 SGHAT and CDR2 FQNNGV. Trimming at V came to 1 base and at J to 4 bases, leaving 2 bases not matched to a gene. The CDR3 is 15 residues long. CDR3 nucleotide sequence: TGTGCCAGCAGCTTAGGTCTAGCGGGAGGGTACGAGCAGTACTTC. It specifies CASSLGLAGGYEQYF.

The chain couples TRBV4-2 to TRBJ1-1; D unresolved. The V end was cut by 5 bases, the J end by 1 base, with 11 bases between. Germline V gene data show CDR1 as LGHNA and CDR2 as YNFKEQ. The length of the CDR3 is 14 residues. Here the CDR3 DNA reads TGTGCCAGCAGCGCACGAGACGGGAACACTGAAGCTTTCTTT. The encoded protein is CASSARDGNTEAFF.

In this sample, this clone turned up once. V usage is TRBV12-5 and J usage is TRBJ1-2; 10 bases are shared with TRBD1. J was trimmed by 0 bases and V by 3 bases; bases with no gene match: 10. This CDR3 spans 18 amino acids. Looked up from germline, CDR1 is LGHNT and CDR2 is FRNRAP. CDR3 nucleotides: TGTGCTAGTGGTTTCTCCCGGGACAGGGGCGAGACTAACTATGGCTACACCTTC. It encodes CASGFSRDRGETNYGYTF.

The chain is built from TRBV7-9 and TRBJ1-4; D is uncertain. V dropped 5 bases and J dropped 10 bases, with 17 bases sitting between them. The CDR3 contains 14 residues. CDR1 is SEHNR and CDR2 is FQNEAQ in the germline V gene (reference sequence). The CDR3, as DNA: TGTGCCAGCAGCCAGACGGAGGTTATGGGAAAACTGTTTTTT. Its protein product is CASSQTEVMGKLFF. The entire variable domain, with the rest obtained from reference TRBV7-9 and TRBJ1-4, is as follows: DTGVSQNPRHKITKRGQNVTFRCDPISEHNRLYWYRQTLGQGPEFLTYFQNEAQLEKSRLLSDRFSAERPKGSFSTLEIQRTEQGDSAMYLCASSQTEVMGKLFFGSGTQLSVL.

This clone is a singleton in its sample. CDR3 sequence reads: CASSPHRDTGELFF. The CDR3 DNA follows: TGTGCCAGTAGTCCACACAGGGACACCGGGGAGCTGTTTTTT. The V gene is TRBV19, the J gene TRBJ2-2; possible D gene TRBD1, 6 bases. Germline-derived CDR1 and CDR2 are LNHDA and SQIVND (reference sequence). The V end lost 5 bases, the J end lost 3 bases, and 10 bases lay between the germline ends. The length of the CDR3 is 14 residues.

This chain connects TRBV29-1 to TRBJ2-7; D not certain. The CDR3 totals 12 residues. Germline V lookup: CDR1 SQVTM, CDR2 ANQGSEA. Trimming cost V 4 bases and J 4 bases, with 11 bases left between them. This CDR3 reads CSVGYSPYEQYF. CDR3 DNA sequence: TGCAGCGTTGGTTACTCCCCTTACGAGCAGTACTTC.

J is TRBJ1-2 and V is TRBV14; D is uncertain. V was clipped by 0 bases and J by 4 bases, with 21 bases between them. Germline CDR1 reads SGHDN; CDR2 reads FVKESK. The CDR3 contains 18 residues. The CDR3: CASSQDAIGLYRSYGYTF. DNA for the CDR3: TGTGCCAGCAGCCAAGATGCCATCGGGCTTTACCGGAGCTATGGCTACACCTTC. Looking up the rest from reference TRBV14 and TRBJ1-2 gives the full variable domain: EAGVTQFPSHSVIEKGQTVTLRCDPISGHDNLYWYRRVMGKEIKFLLHFVKESKQDESGMPNNRFLAERTGGTYSTLKVQPAELEDSGVYFCASSQDAIGLYRSYGYTFGSGTRLTVV.

CDR3 region: CASSEFRVTEKLFF. CDR3 nucleotides: TGTGCCAGCAGTGAATTTAGGGTTACTGAAAAACTGTTTTTT. J is TRBJ1-4 and V is TRBV25-1; no clear D. The CDR3 totals 14 residues. Trimming removed 1 base at V and 7 bases at J, with 10 bases between. Germline V CDR1 and CDR2: MGHDK, SYGVNS.

The chain carries TRBV29-1 and TRBJ2-2; TRBD2 agrees at 11 bases. The CDR3 totals 16 residues. Germline CDR1 reads SQVTM; CDR2 reads ANQGSEA. V shed 7 bases, J shed 4 bases, and the junction held 11 bases outside the gene matches. CDR3 amino acids: CSARLAGGVGTGELFF. CDR3 DNA sequence: TGCAGCGCTAGGCTAGCGGGAGGTGTGGGCACCGGGGAGCTGTTTTTT.

A remark on this clone: At the DNA level, this CDR3 is encoded by other sequences in the same sample as well. The chain joins TRBV6-5 to TRBJ1-1; a possible D gene is TRBD1 (5 bases). Trimming cost V 2 bases and J 4 bases, with 8 bases left between them. CDR3 length: 13 residues. The germline V gene has CDR1 MNHEY and CDR2 SVGAGI. The CDR3 spells CASSYMGGTEAFF. Written as DNA, the CDR3 is TGTGCCAGCAGTTACATGGGGGGCACTGAAGCTTTCTTT.

The CDR3 sequence is CASSLDFTRNSYNEQFF. DNA for the CDR3: TGTGCCAGCAGCTTGGACTTCACACGTAATTCCTACAATGAGCAGTTCTTC. The V gene is TRBV11-3, the J gene TRBJ2-1, with D possibly TRBD2 on 5 matching bases. The CDR3 covers 17 residues. CDR1 is SGHNT and CDR2 is YENEEA in the germline V gene. Trimming shortened V by 3 bases and J by 1 base, and 16 bases separated the two germline ends.